Listed below are T cell receptor beta chains from one sample, sequenced in a study of radiation and T cells in renal cell carcinoma. The repertoire was sequenced with immunoSEQ multiplex PCR; TCRdb's copy has only in-frame clones and lacks some. Here the sample spans 150,000 to 200,000 clones, 88% being singletons. The sample in question was blood, obtained from a patient whose treatment included radiotherapy and nephrectomy. All receptors derive from a woman aged 50 to 60 with renal cell carcinoma. The CDR3 runs from the conserved cysteine through the conserved F or W. The order of the fields is clone size, V gene, J gene, D gene, CDR3 DNA, CDR3 protein. D genes are given only for firm matches. Size is omitted from some rows. Given values are once, few, many or a class for expanded clones.

clone size: NA
V gene: TRBV9
J gene: TRBJ1-4
D gene: NA
CDR3 DNA: TGTGCCAGCAGCCCGCGGACTAACGGTGAAAAACTGTTTTTT
CDR3 protein: CASSPRTNGEKLFF

clone size: NA
V gene: TRBV5-6
J gene: TRBJ2-7
D gene: NA
CDR3 DNA: TGTGCCAGCAGCTCCTTAGAACTACCCTCCTACGAGCAGTACTTC
CDR3 protein: CASSSLELPSYEQYF

clone size: once
V gene: TRBV7-9
J gene: TRBJ2-3
D gene: NA
CDR3 DNA: TGTGCCAGCAGCTCCGTGATGGCAGATACGCAGTATTTT
CDR3 protein: CASSSVMADTQYF

clone size: NA
V gene: TRBV7-2
J gene: TRBJ1-5
D gene: NA
CDR3 DNA: TGTGCCAGCAGCTACGGGGGCATGGGCAATCAGCCCCAGCATTTT
CDR3 protein: CASSYGGMGNQPQHF

clone size: NA
V gene: TRBV5-1
J gene: TRBJ1-2
D gene: NA
CDR3 DNA: TGCGCCAGCAGCTTGGATCGGGGTACCGATGGCTACACCTTC
CDR3 protein: CASSLDRGTDGYTF

clone size: NA
V gene: TRBV12-1
J gene: TRBJ1-4
D gene: NA
CDR3 DNA: TGTGTTAAACAAGGGGAGGGGAGTAATGAAAAACTGTTTTTT
CDR3 protein: CVKQGEGSNEKLFF

clone size: NA
V gene: TRBV4-2
J gene: TRBJ1-2
D gene: NA
CDR3 DNA: TGTGCCAGCAGCCCCGTAGGGGATAAGGGTGGCTACACCTTC
CDR3 protein: CASSPVGDKGGYTF

clone size: NA
V gene: TRBV7-2
J gene: TRBJ2-3
D gene: TRBD2
CDR3 DNA: TGTGCCAGCAGCTTCGGGAAGACTAGCGGGGCAGATACGCAGTATTTT
CDR3 protein: CASSFGKTSGADTQYF

clone size: NA
V gene: TRBV10-2
J gene: TRBJ2-7
D gene: NA
CDR3 DNA: TGCGCCAGCAGTGAGGGGGCCAGCTCCTACGAGCAGTACTTC
CDR3 protein: CASSEGASSYEQYF

clone size: few
V gene: TRBV30
J gene: TRBJ2-7
D gene: NA
CDR3 DNA: TGTGCCTGGAGTGTAATAACGTACGAGCAGTACTTC
CDR3 protein: CAWSVITYEQYF

clone size: NA
V gene: TRBV18
J gene: TRBJ1-2
D gene: NA
CDR3 DNA: TGTGCCAGCTCACCTGCCCCGGAGACCTATGGCTACACCTTC
CDR3 protein: CASSPAPETYGYTF

clone size: NA
V gene: TRBV7-2
J gene: TRBJ1-2
D gene: NA
CDR3 DNA: TGTGCCAGCAGCGCAGGCGTACAGGGTGGCTACACCTTC
CDR3 protein: CASSAGVQGGYTF

clone size: NA
V gene: TRBV4-3
J gene: TRBJ2-3
D gene: NA
CDR3 DNA: TGCGCCAGCAGCGCCAGAGGCAGTTCTGAAGATACGCAGTATTTT
CDR3 protein: CASSARGSSEDTQYF

clone size: NA
V gene: TRBV10-3
J gene: TRBJ2-2
D gene: TRBD2
CDR3 DNA: TGTGCCATCAGTGAGTCCCAGGGAGGGACCGGGGAGCTGTTTTTT
CDR3 protein: CAISESQGGTGELFF

clone size: NA
V gene: TRBV4-2
J gene: TRBJ1-5
D gene: NA
CDR3 DNA: TGTGCCAGCAGCCCTTCAGTGGAGAGCAATCAGCCCCAGCATTTT
CDR3 protein: CASSPSVESNQPQHF

clone size: NA
V gene: TRBV5-1
J gene: TRBJ2-5
D gene: NA
CDR3 DNA: TGCGCCCCCTCCCCCCCCAAGAGTAGAGAGACCCAGTACTTC
CDR3 protein: CAPSPPKSRETQYF

clone size: NA
V gene: TRBV5-4
J gene: TRBJ1-2
D gene: NA
CDR3 DNA: TGTGCCAGCAGCTTGGCTCAGGCTGGGAACTATGGCTACACCTTC
CDR3 protein: CASSLAQAGNYGYTF